This T cell receptor (beta chain) was sequenced during a study of blood T cell repertoires in COVID-19. Those enrolled, adults aged roughly 18 to 95 years, came from about two dozen US areas. Cohorts were based on clinical histories the participants reported. This CDR3 spans 17 amino acids. Germline CDR1 and CDR2: SGHDT and YYEEEE. With 6 bases removed from V and 4 bases from J, the gap between germline ends came to 20 bases. As handled by the study authors: Reference gene primer amplification in the assay estimated nucleated cell counts. The table came from immunoSEQ multiplex PCR; TCRdb's copy has only in-frame clones and leaves some out. D and trimming come from the DNA, and the V and J calls and clone size come from that table. The table lists about 280,000 clones, 85% of them singletons.

The V and J genes are TRBV5-6 and TRBJ1-6; no definite D call. The sample was PBMCs or T cells enriched from blood (not recorded which). The sequence was obtained from a woman between 50 and 59 years old who had recovered from COVID-19. CDR3 coding DNA: TGTGCCAGCAACGACAAACCAACAGAGAAGTATAATTCACCCCTCCACTTT. It codes for CASNDKPTEKYNSPLHF.